A selection of T cell receptor beta chains follows, all from one sample in a study of shared clonotypes between healthy human individuals. The protocol was immunoSEQ multiplex PCR, while the TCRdb copy is restricted to in-frame clones and leaves out a portion. The sample consists of some 2,100,000 clones, about 92% of them appearing once. Sequenced input: naive CD8+ T cells from PBMCs. These receptors were taken from a man aged 18 to 30 in good health. Some clones in this sample may be carry-over from other donors' samples. Each CDR3 is given with its conserved first and last residue. Fields, in order: clone size, V gene, CDR3 length, J gene, D gene, CDR3 DNA, CDR3 protein. D genes are given only for firm matches. Part of the rows lack a size; the others show once, few, many or a class for expanded clones.

clone size: .
V gene: TRBV5-1
CDR3 length: 17
J gene: TRBJ2-3
D gene: TRBD2
CDR3 DNA: TGCGCCAGCAGCTCGACGGGACTAGCGGGGAGCACAGATACGCAGTATTTT
CDR3 protein: CASSSTGLAGSTDTQYF

clone size: .
V gene: TRBV4-1
CDR3 length: 17
J gene: TRBJ2-7
D gene: TRBD1
CDR3 DNA: TGCGCCAGCAGCTTCCAGACGGGGACAGGGCAGTCCTACGAGCAGTACTTC
CDR3 protein: CASSFQTGTGQSYEQYF

clone size: .
V gene: TRBV15
CDR3 length: 17
J gene: TRBJ2-1
D gene: .
CDR3 DNA: TGTGCCACCAGCACCGAAGCCCGGGGCCGGCCTTACAATGAGCAGTTCTTC
CDR3 protein: CATSTEARGRPYNEQFF

clone size: .
V gene: TRBV7-9
CDR3 length: 15
J gene: TRBJ2-3
D gene: .
CDR3 DNA: TGTGCCAGCAGCTTCGGCCGTCTGCCAACAGATACGCAGTATTTT
CDR3 protein: CASSFGRLPTDTQYF

clone size: .
V gene: TRBV27
CDR3 length: 15
J gene: TRBJ2-7
D gene: TRBD2
CDR3 DNA: TGTGCCAGCGTTAGGACTAGCGGGACCCCCTACGAGCAGTACTTC
CDR3 protein: CASVRTSGTPYEQYF

clone size: .
V gene: TRBV6-1
CDR3 length: 12
J gene: TRBJ2-7
D gene: .
CDR3 DNA: TGTGCCAGCGGGGCCAGGGGCTACGAGCAGTACTTC
CDR3 protein: CASGARGYEQYF

clone size: .
V gene: TRBV7-8
CDR3 length: 15
J gene: TRBJ1-1
D gene: .
CDR3 DNA: TGTGCCAGCAGCGTCCGGGACCCAGGCGTCACTGAAGCTTTCTTT
CDR3 protein: CASSVRDPGVTEAFF

clone size: .
V gene: TRBV10-3
CDR3 length: 15
J gene: TRBJ2-2
D gene: TRBD1
CDR3 DNA: TGTGCCATCAGTGAGCCAACAGGGGCGACCGGGGAGCTGTTTTTT
CDR3 protein: CAISEPTGATGELFF

clone size: .
V gene: TRBV9
CDR3 length: 17
J gene: TRBJ1-3
D gene: .
CDR3 DNA: TGTGCCAGCAGCTTGGGACCGCCGAAGGGGTCTGGAAACACCATATATTTT
CDR3 protein: CASSLGPPKGSGNTIYF

clone size: .
V gene: TRBV4-1
CDR3 length: 17
J gene: TRBJ2-7
D gene: .
CDR3 DNA: TGCGCCAGCAGCCAAGAGGGACTGGGAATCGGCCCCTACGAGCAGTACTTC
CDR3 protein: CASSQEGLGIGPYEQYF

clone size: once
V gene: TRBV7-9
CDR3 length: 18
J gene: TRBJ2-3
D gene: TRBD2
CDR3 DNA: TGTGCCAGCAGCCCATGGACTAGCGGGAGCTCGAGCACAGATACGCAGTATTTT
CDR3 protein: CASSPWTSGSSSTDTQYF

clone size: .
V gene: TRBV2
CDR3 length: 14
J gene: TRBJ2-1
D gene: .
CDR3 DNA: TGTGCCAGCAGCCAGGGGGGGGAAGACAATGAGCAGTTCTTC
CDR3 protein: CASSQGGEDNEQFF

clone size: .
V gene: TRBV28
CDR3 length: 15
J gene: TRBJ1-4
D gene: .
CDR3 DNA: TGTGCCAGCAGTTTATGGGGAGGCGGAAATGAAAAACTGTTTTTT
CDR3 protein: CASSLWGGGNEKLFF

clone size: .
V gene: TRBV27
CDR3 length: 15
J gene: TRBJ2-1
D gene: .
CDR3 DNA: TGTGCCAGCAGATTGGGGATGACTACACACAATGAGCAGTTCTTC
CDR3 protein: CASRLGMTTHNEQFF

clone size: .
V gene: TRBV7-2
CDR3 length: 16
J gene: TRBJ1-3
D gene: TRBD1
CDR3 DNA: TGTGCCAGCAGTCTTAGGTTAGGGGGCGCGGGAAACACCATATATTTT
CDR3 protein: CASSLRLGGAGNTIYF

clone size: .
V gene: TRBV7-8
CDR3 length: 15
J gene: TRBJ2-1
D gene: TRBD2
CDR3 DNA: TGTGCCAGCAGGAAAAGCGGGACCTCCTACAATGAGCAGTTCTTC
CDR3 protein: CASRKSGTSYNEQFF

clone size: .
V gene: TRBV4-3
CDR3 length: 11
J gene: TRBJ1-2
D gene: .
CDR3 DNA: TGCGCCAGCAGCCAAGGGGGAAGCTACACCTTC
CDR3 protein: CASSQGGSYTF